What follows are 15 T cell receptor beta chains derived from one specimen sequenced in a study of blood T cell repertoires in COVID-19. The repertoire was sequenced with immunoSEQ multiplex PCR; TCRdb's copy has only in-frame clones and lacks some. Of some 210,000 clones detected, approximately 84% appear once; the ten largest clones hold less than 8%. The sequencing input was peripheral blood. All receptors derive from a woman aged 45-60 years with active or convalescent COVID-19.

The genes are TRBV5-6 and TRBJ2-7, with D tentatively TRBD1 (5 bases). Trimming removed 4 bases at V and 7 bases at J, with 21 bases between. Per the germline V gene, CDR1 is SGHDT and CDR2 is YYEEEE. CDR3 length: 15 amino acids. The CDR3 DNA follows: TGTGCCAGCAGCACGACTTCGCAGGGCGCGAAGGAGCAGTACGTC. Translating gives CASSTTSQGAKEQYV.

V is TRBV5-1 and J is TRBJ1-1; D is perhaps TRBD1 (5 bases). Per the germline V gene, CDR1 is SGHRS and CDR2 is YFSETQ. This CDR3 contains 14 residues. V was trimmed by 9 bases and J by 6 bases, leaving 21 bases between them. This CDR3 reads CATRETSGDAEAFF. Written as DNA, the CDR3 is TGCGCCACCAGGGAGACCAGCGGTGACGCTGAAGCTTTCTTT.

The chain carries TRBV10-3 and TRBJ2-3, with 16 bases fitting TRBD2. Per the germline V gene, CDR1 is ENHRY and CDR2 is SYGVKD. The CDR3 is 19 amino acids. After removal of 8 bases from V and 2 bases from J, the junction contained 13 bases not matched to a gene. In DNA form, the CDR3 reads TGTGCCATCGCCTTGCCGAGGGGACTAGCGGGAGGGACCACAGATACGCAGTATTTT. It codes for CAIALPRGLAGGTTDTQYF.

The chain uses TRBV19 and TRBJ1-1, with D perhaps matching TRBD1 (5 bases). The CDR3 covers 13 residues. V was clipped by 9 bases and J by 3 bases, with 14 bases between them. The germline V gene encodes CDR1 LNHDA and CDR2 SQIVND (reference sequence). The CDR3 coding sequence is TGTGCCAGCAGAATTGACAGCTACACTGAAGCTTTCTTT. It codes for CASRIDSYTEAFF.

This clone has only one observation. The chain combines TRBV29-1 with TRBJ1-1; D is possibly TRBD1 (6 bases). This CDR3 is 12 amino acids long. Germline-derived CDR1 and CDR2 are SQVTM and ANQGSEA. V dropped 6 bases and J dropped 10 bases, with 18 bases sitting between them. This CDR3 reads CSVPGTRRGAFF. The CDR3 DNA reads TGCAGCGTCCCCGGGACACGCAGGGGAGCTTTCTTT.

This clone was recorded once. V usage is TRBV27 and J usage is TRBJ1-2; TRBD1 aligns across 8 bases. There are 15 residues in the CDR3. V gave up 3 bases and J gave up 7 bases; unmatched junction bases: 10. Germline CDR1 and CDR2: MNHEY and SMNVEV (reference sequence). CDR3 loop: CASSFSRGRLSGYTF. In DNA, the CDR3 is TGTGCCAGCAGTTTCTCCAGGGGGCGGCTCTCTGGCTACACCTTC.

This rearrangement joins TRBV10-3 to TRBJ2-3, with D possibly being TRBD2 (6 bases). Germline values: CDR1 ENHRY, CDR2 SYGVKD. Trimming stripped 7 bases from V and 0 bases from J, with 14 bases between. This CDR3 has 15 amino acids. Here the CDR3 DNA reads TGTGCCATCACCGCCGGGACTTTTAGCACAGATACGCAGTATTTT. Translation: CAITAGTFSTDTQYF.

The V gene is TRBV12-3 or TRBV12-4, the J gene TRBJ1-5; D call uncertain. V gave up 2 bases and J gave up 4 bases, with 6 bases separating them. The CDR3 has 13 amino acids. This CDR3 reads CASSLSGNQPQHF. CDR3 DNA sequence: TGTGCCAGCAGTTTATCGGGGAATCAGCCCCAGCATTTT.

This clone has only one observation. The chain couples TRBV28 to TRBJ1-3, with D possibly matching TRBD1 (5 bases). This CDR3 region has 14 residues. CDR1 and CDR2 from the germline V gene are MDHEN and SYDVKM. The germline V and J ends were trimmed by 10 bases and 2 bases, with 15 bases remaining between them. The DNA for the CDR3 is TGTGCCACCCAGTCTGGGGGGGCTGGAAACACCATATATTTT. Protein sequence: CATQSGGAGNTIYF.

The V call is TRBV6-6, the J call TRBJ1-3; possibly TRBD1 for D (6 bases). The germline V gene has CDR1 MNHNY and CDR2 SVGAGI (reference sequence). Trimming took off 4 bases at V and 0 bases at J, with 13 bases between the two ends. This CDR3 is built from 16 residues. The DNA for the CDR3 is TGTGCCAGCAGTTCCGGGACATTCTCCTCTGGAAACACCATATATTTT. It translates to CASSSGTFSSGNTIYF.

A note on this clone: Other DNA sequences in the same sample also yield this CDR3. The J gene is TRBJ2-2, the V gene TRBV3-1 (or the pseudogene TRBV3-2); D remains unclear. The CDR3 extends over 15 amino acids. The V gene lost 0 bases and the J gene lost 2 bases, with 7 bases spanning the gap. Looked up from germline, CDR1 is LGHDT and CDR2 is YNNKEL (reference sequence). The CDR3 protein is CASSQDSRNTGELFF. CDR3 coding DNA: TGTGCCAGCAGCCAAGATTCCAGAAACACCGGGGAGCTGTTTTTT.

This clone was recorded only once. J is TRBJ1-3 and V is TRBV12-1. TRBV12-1 is shown as a pseudogene. The CDR3 contains 17 residues. In DNA, the CDR3 is TGTGCCAGCAGCTCAGGGACGGGGGGCGGCTCTGGAAACACCATATATTTT. Protein product: CASSSGTGGGSGNTIYF.

The rearrangement links TRBV29-1 to TRBJ2-1, with 7 nucleotides matching TRBD1. Trimming removed 4 bases from V and 9 bases from J; junction bases left unmatched: 12. The CDR3 covers 14 residues. Germline V lookup: CDR1 SQVTM, CDR2 ANQGSEA. The CDR3 DNA is TGCAGCGTTGCGCGGACAGGCGTTGCCCGTGAGCAGTTCTTC. It yields the protein CSVARTGVAREQFF.

The rearrangement links TRBV6-5 to TRBJ2-2; D is perhaps TRBD1 (6 bases). CDR1 is MNHEY, CDR2 SVGAGI, per germline. V was pared by 6 bases and J by 2 bases, with 13 bases between. CDR3 size: 15 residues. The CDR3 DNA is TGTGCCAGCAGCAGGGGTAGCGTCAACACCGGGGAGCTGTTTTTT. Residues: CASSRGSVNTGELFF.

The rearrangement links TRBV5-5 to TRBJ1-1; tentative D call: TRBD1 (5 bases). The CDR3 spans 13 residues. V lost 2 bases, J lost 5 bases, and 10 bases lay in between. In germline, CDR1 is SGHKS, CDR2 YYEKEE (reference sequence). CDR3 bases: TGTGCCAGCAGCTTCAGGGCCCAGACTGAAGCTTTCTTT. Amino acid sequence: CASSFRAQTEAFF.